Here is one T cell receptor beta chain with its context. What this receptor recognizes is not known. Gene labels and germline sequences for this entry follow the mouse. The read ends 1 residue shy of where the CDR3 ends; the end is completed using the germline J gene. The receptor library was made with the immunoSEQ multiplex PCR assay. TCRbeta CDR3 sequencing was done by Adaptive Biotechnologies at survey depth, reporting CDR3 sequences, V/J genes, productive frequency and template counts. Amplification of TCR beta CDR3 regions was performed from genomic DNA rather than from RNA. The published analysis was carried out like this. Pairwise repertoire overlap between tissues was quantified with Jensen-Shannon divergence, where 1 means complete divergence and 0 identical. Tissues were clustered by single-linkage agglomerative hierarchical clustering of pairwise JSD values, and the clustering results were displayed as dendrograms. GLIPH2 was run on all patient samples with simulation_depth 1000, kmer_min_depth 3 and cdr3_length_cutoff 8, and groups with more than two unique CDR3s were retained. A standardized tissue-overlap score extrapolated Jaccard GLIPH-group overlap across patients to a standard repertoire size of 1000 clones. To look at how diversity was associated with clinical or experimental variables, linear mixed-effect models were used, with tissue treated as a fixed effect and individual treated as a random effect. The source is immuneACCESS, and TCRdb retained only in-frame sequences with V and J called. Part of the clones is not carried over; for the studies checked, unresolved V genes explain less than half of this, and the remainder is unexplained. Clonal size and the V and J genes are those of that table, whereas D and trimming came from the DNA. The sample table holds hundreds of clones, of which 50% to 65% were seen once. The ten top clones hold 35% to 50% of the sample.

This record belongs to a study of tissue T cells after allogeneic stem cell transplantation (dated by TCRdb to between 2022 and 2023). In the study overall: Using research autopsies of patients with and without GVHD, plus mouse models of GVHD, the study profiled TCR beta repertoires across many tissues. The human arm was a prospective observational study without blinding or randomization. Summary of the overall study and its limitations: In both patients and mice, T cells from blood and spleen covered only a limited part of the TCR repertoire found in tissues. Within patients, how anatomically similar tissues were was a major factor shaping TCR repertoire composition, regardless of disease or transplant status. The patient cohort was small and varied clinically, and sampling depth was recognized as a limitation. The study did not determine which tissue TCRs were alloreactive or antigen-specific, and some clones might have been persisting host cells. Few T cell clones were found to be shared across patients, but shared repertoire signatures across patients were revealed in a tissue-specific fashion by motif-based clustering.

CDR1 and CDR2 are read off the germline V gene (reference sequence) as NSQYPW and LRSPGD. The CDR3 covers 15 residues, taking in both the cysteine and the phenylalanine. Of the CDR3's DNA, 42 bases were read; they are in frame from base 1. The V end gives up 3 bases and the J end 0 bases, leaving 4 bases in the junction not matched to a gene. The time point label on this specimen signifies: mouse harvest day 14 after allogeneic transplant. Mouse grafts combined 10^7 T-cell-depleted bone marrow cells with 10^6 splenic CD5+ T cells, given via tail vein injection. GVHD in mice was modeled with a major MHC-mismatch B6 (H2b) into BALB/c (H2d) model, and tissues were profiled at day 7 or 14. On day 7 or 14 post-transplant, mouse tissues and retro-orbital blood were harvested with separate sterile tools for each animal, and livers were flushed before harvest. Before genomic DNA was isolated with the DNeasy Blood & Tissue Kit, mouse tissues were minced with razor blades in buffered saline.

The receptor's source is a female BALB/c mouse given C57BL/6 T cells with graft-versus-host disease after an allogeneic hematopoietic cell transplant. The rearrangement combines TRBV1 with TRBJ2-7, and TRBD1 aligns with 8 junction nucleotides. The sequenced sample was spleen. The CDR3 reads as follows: CTCSARDRSSYEQYF. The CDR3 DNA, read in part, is TGCACCTGCAGTGCCCGGGACAGGAGCTCCTATGAACAGTAC. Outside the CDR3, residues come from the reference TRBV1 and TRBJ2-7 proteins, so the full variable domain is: VTLLEQNPRWRLVPRGQAVNLRCILKNSQYPWMSWYQQDLQKQLQWLFTLRSPGDKEVKSLPGADYLATRVTDTELRLQVANMSQGRTLYCTCSARDRSSYEQYFGPGTRLTVL.